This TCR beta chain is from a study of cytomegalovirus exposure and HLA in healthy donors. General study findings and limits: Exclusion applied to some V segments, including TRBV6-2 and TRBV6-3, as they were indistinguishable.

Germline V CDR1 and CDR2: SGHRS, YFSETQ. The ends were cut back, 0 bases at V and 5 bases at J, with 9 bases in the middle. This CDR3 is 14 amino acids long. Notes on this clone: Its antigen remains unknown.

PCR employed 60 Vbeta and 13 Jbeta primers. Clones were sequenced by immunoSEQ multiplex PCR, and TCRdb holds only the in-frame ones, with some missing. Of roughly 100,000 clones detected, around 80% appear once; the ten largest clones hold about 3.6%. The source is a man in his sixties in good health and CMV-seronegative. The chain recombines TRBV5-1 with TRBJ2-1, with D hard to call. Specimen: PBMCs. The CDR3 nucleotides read TGCGCCAGCAGCTTGGGGAGTTGGGACAATGAGCAGTTCTTC. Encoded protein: CASSLGSWDNEQFF. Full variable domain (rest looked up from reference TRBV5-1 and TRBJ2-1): KAGVTQTPRYLIKTRGQQVTLSCSPISGHRSVSWYQQTPGQGLQFLFEYFSETQRNKGNFPGRFSGRQFSNSRSEMNVSTLELGDSALYLCASSLGSWDNEQFFGPGTRLTVL.